The source of this T cell receptor (beta chain) is a study of blood T cell repertoires in COVID-19. CDR1 SGHAT and CDR2 FQNNGV come from the germline V gene. V lost 3 bases and J lost 5, with 14 bases in between. The length of the CDR3 is 15 residues. TCRdb's copy holds only in-frame clones and misses some; the assay was immunoSEQ multiplex PCR. The profile covers roughly 100,000 clones, with 80% to 90% appearing a single time and about 5% taken by the ten largest. Sequences were obtained from peripheral blood. The sequence was collected from a man aged 60-69 years with acute or convalescent COVID-19. This sequence joins TRBV11-2 and TRBJ2-1; D unclear. CDR3 loop: CASSFRGLLNNEQFF. CDR3 sequence (DNA): TGTGCCAGCAGCTTCCGAGGCCTACTAAACAATGAGCAGTTCTTC.